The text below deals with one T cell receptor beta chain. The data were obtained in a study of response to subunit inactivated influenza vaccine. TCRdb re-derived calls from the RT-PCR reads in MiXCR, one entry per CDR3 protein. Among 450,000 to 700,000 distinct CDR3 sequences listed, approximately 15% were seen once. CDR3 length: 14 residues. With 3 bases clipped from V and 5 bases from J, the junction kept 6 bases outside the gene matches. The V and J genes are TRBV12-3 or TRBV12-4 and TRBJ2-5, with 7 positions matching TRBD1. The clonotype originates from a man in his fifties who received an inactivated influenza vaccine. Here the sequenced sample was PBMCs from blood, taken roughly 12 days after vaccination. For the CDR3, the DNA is TGTGCCAGCAGTTTTACGAGCAGGGGGGAGACCCAGTACTTC. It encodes CASSFTSRGETQYF.